The rows below give T cell receptor beta chains drawn from one sample of a study of PD-1 blockade in classical Hodgkin lymphoma. Sequenced by immunoSEQ multiplex PCR; TCRdb stores in-frame clones only, minus some. This table holds 50,000 to 75,000 clones, approximately 89% found once. The sequences come from peripheral blood mononuclear cells (PBMCs), collected at baseline. These receptors all stem from a human donor with classical Hodgkin lymphoma. The CDR3 runs from the conserved cysteine through the conserved F or W. Fields, in order: V gene, D gene, J gene, CDR3 DNA, CDR3 protein. A D gene is named only where the DNA matches it firmly.

V gene: TRBV7-9; D gene: .; J gene: TRBJ2-1; CDR3 DNA: TGTGCCAGCAGCTCCGACCGGGACCGGAATGAGCAGTTCTTC; CDR3 protein: CASSSDRDRNEQFF
V gene: TRBV9; D gene: .; J gene: TRBJ1-1; CDR3 DNA: TGTGCCAGCAGCACGGGGGTGGGGAACACTGAAGCTTTCTTT; CDR3 protein: CASSTGVGNTEAFF
V gene: TRBV19; D gene: .; J gene: TRBJ1-5; CDR3 DNA: TGTGCCAGTAGCATTACAGATTATAGCAATCAGCCCCAGCATTTT; CDR3 protein: CASSITDYSNQPQHF
V gene: TRBV30; D gene: .; J gene: TRBJ2-2; CDR3 DNA: TGTGCCTGGAGTGAGTCTGGGGGAACCGGGGAGCTGTTTTTT; CDR3 protein: CAWSESGGTGELFF
V gene: TRBV7-9; D gene: .; J gene: TRBJ1-1; CDR3 DNA: TGTGCCAGCAGCCACGGAGGAGGGACCGACACTGAAGCTTTCTTT; CDR3 protein: CASSHGGGTDTEAFF
V gene: TRBV28; D gene: TRBD2; J gene: TRBJ2-7; CDR3 DNA: TGTGCCAGCAGTTTACGGGGGGAATACGAGCAGTACTTC; CDR3 protein: CASSLRGEYEQYF
V gene: TRBV18; D gene: .; J gene: TRBJ1-6; CDR3 DNA: TGTGCCAGCTCACCAACCCTTAGTAGTGAGGGGTCACCCCTCCACTTT; CDR3 protein: CASSPTLSSEGSPLHF
V gene: TRBV6-5; D gene: TRBD1; J gene: TRBJ2-6; CDR3 DNA: TGTGCCAGCAGGGACAGGGGCACTGGGGCCAACGTCCTGACTTTC; CDR3 protein: CASRDRGTGANVLTF
V gene: TRBV7-9; D gene: TRBD1; J gene: TRBJ2-7; CDR3 DNA: TGTGCCAGCAGCCCGGGACAGCCGCTTGGGCAGTACTTC; CDR3 protein: CASSPGQPLGQYF
V gene: TRBV5-6; D gene: .; J gene: TRBJ2-7; CDR3 DNA: TGTGCCAGCAGCTTGGCCGGGACGGCGACTACGGGGCAGTACTTC; CDR3 protein: CASSLAGTATTGQYF
V gene: TRBV6-6; D gene: TRBD2; J gene: TRBJ2-3; CDR3 DNA: TGTGCCAGCACCGGACTAGCGGGGGTCACAGATACGCAGTATTTT; CDR3 protein: CASTGLAGVTDTQYF
V gene: TRBV14; D gene: TRBD1; J gene: TRBJ1-4; CDR3 DNA: TGTGCCAGCAGCCAAAACAGGGGGCTAGGGGAAAAACTGTTTTTT; CDR3 protein: CASSQNRGLGEKLFF
V gene: TRBV7-9; D gene: .; J gene: TRBJ2-3; CDR3 DNA: TGTGCCAGCAGCCCTAATGACACAGATACGCAGTATTTT; CDR3 protein: CASSPNDTDTQYF
V gene: TRBV7-2; D gene: .; J gene: TRBJ1-1; CDR3 DNA: TGTGCCAGCAGCTTAGCGCAGGGTAACACTGAAGCTTTCTTT; CDR3 protein: CASSLAQGNTEAFF
V gene: TRBV7-3; D gene: .; J gene: TRBJ2-1; CDR3 DNA: TGTGCCAGCAGCTTAACGGGACTGACTAACAATGAGCAGTTCTTC; CDR3 protein: CASSLTGLTNNEQFF
V gene: TRBV6-5; D gene: TRBD1; J gene: TRBJ1-2; CDR3 DNA: TGTGCCAGCAGTTACTCCCCGCGACAGGGGAACTATGGCTACACCTTC; CDR3 protein: CASSYSPRQGNYGYTF
V gene: TRBV4-2; D gene: TRBD2; J gene: TRBJ2-3; CDR3 DNA: TGTGCCAGCAGCCAATTTCTAGCGGGGGGAGGGGATACGCAGTATTTT; CDR3 protein: CASSQFLAGGGDTQYF
V gene: TRBV27; D gene: .; J gene: TRBJ2-7; CDR3 DNA: TGTGCCAGCAGCCAAACAGGAGCCTACGAGCAGTACTTC; CDR3 protein: CASSQTGAYEQYF
V gene: TRBV28; D gene: .; J gene: TRBJ1-1; CDR3 DNA: TGTGCCATCACTGGGGGCCTGAACACTGAAGCTTTCTTT; CDR3 protein: CAITGGLNTEAFF
V gene: TRBV2; D gene: TRBD2; J gene: TRBJ2-5; CDR3 DNA: TGTGCCTCCGAAGGACTAGCGACTCAAGAGACCCAGTACTTC; CDR3 protein: CASEGLATQETQYF
V gene: TRBV7-9; D gene: .; J gene: TRBJ2-1; CDR3 DNA: TGTGCCAGCAGAAGAGAGGGTTACAATGAGCAGTTCTTC; CDR3 protein: CASRREGYNEQFF